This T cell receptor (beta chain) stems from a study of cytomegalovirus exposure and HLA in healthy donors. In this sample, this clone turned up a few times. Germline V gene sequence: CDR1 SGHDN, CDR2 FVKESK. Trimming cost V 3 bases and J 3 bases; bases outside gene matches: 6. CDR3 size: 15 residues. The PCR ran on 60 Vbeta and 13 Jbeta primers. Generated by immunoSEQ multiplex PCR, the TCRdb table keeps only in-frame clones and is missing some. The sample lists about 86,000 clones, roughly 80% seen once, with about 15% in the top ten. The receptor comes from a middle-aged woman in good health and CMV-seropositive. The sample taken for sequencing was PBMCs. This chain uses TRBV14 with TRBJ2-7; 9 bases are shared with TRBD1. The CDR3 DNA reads TGTGCCAGCAGCCACTTCCGGGACAGGGACTACGAGCAGTACTTC. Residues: CASSHFRDRDYEQYF.